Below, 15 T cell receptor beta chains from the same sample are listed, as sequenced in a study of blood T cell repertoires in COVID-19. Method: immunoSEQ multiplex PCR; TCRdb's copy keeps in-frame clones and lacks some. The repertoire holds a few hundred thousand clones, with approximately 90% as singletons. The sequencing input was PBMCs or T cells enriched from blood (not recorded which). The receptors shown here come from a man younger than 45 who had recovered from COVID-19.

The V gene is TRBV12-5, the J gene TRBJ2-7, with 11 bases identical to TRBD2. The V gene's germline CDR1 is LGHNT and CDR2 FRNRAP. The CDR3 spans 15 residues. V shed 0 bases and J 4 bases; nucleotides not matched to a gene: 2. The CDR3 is CASGLVRTSGYEQYF. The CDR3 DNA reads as TGTGCTAGTGGTTTGGTAAGGACTAGCGGGTACGAGCAGTACTTC.

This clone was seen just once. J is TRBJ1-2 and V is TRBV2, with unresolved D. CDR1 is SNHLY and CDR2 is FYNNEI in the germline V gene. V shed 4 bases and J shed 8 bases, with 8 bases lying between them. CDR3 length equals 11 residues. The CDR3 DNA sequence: TGTGCCAGCAGTGGAGAAATCGGCTACACCTTC. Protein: CASSGEIGYTF. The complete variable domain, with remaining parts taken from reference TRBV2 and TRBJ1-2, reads EPEVTQTPSHQVTQMGQEVILRCVPISNHLYFYWYRQILGQKVEFLVSFYNNEISEKSEIFDDQFSVERPDGSNFTLKIRSTKLEDSAMYFCASSGEIGYTFGSGTRLTVV.

DNA of the CDR3: TGCGCCAGCAGCTCACAAGCGGGAGGATCATACGAGCAGTACTTC. Residues: CASSSQAGGSYEQYF. V usage is TRBV5-1 and J usage is TRBJ2-7; 9 positions agree with TRBD2. Germline trimming cut 3 bases from V and 4 bases from J; bases unmatched to any gene: 8. The CDR3 contains 15 residues. CDR1 SGHRS and CDR2 YFSETQ come from the germline V gene.

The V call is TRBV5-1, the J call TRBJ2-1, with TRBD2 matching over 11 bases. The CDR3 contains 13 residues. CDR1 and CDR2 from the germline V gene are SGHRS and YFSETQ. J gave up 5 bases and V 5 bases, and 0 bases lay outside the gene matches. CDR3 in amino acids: CASRLAGDNEQFF. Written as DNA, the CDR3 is TGCGCCAGCAGACTAGCGGGAGACAATGAGCAGTTCTTC.

The CDR3 loop reads CASADSLMWKTQYF. The CDR3 coding sequence is TGTGCCAGTGCGGACTCCTTGATGTGGAAGACCCAGTACTTC. The gene calls are TRBV19 and TRBJ2-5; weak D call: TRBD2 (5 bases). The CDR3 runs 14 residues. Germline V gene sequence: CDR1 LNHDA, CDR2 SQIVND (reference sequence). Between the trimmed V and J ends, which lost 8 bases and 6 bases, there was a span of 19 bases.

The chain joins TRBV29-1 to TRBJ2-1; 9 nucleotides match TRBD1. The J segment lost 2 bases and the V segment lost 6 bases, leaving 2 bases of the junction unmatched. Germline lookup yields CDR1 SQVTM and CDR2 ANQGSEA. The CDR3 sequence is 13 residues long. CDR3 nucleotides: TGCAGCGTCACAGGGGGCACCTACAATGAGCAGTTCTTC. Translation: CSVTGGTYNEQFF.

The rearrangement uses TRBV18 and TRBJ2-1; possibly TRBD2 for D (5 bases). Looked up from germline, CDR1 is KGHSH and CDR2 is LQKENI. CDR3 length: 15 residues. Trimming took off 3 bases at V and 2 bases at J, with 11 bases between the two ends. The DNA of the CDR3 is TGTGCCAGCTCACCGGACTTAAACACCTACAATGAGCAGTTCTTC. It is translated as CASSPDLNTYNEQFF.

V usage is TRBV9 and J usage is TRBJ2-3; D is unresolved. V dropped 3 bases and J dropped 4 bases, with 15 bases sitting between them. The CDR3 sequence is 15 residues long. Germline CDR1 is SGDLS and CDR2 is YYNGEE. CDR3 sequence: CASSAHRSPPDTQYF. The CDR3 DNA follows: TGTGCCAGCAGCGCACACCGTTCCCCCCCAGATACGCAGTATTTT.

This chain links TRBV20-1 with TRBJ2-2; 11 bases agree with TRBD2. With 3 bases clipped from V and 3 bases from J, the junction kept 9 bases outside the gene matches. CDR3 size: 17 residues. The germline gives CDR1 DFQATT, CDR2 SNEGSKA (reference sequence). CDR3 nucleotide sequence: TGCAGTGCTAGTAAAACTAGCGGGAGTTTCTACACCGGGGAGCTGTTTTTT. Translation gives CSASKTSGSFYTGELFF.

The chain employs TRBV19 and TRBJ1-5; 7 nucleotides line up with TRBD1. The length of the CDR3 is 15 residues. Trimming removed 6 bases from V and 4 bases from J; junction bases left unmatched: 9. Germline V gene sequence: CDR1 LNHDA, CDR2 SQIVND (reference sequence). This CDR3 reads CASRQGGITNQPQHF. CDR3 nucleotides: TGTGCCAGTAGGCAGGGGGGAATAACTAATCAGCCCCAGCATTTT.

The CDR3 spells CASSISASGDNEQFF. In nucleotides, the CDR3 is TGTGCCAGTAGTATTTCCGCTAGCGGAGACAATGAGCAGTTCTTC. The chain uses TRBV19 and TRBJ2-1; 7 bases are shared with TRBD2. Per the germline V gene, CDR1 is LNHDA and CDR2 is SQIVND (reference sequence). The CDR3 extends over 15 amino acids. With 3 bases clipped from V and 5 bases from J, the junction kept 7 bases outside the gene matches.

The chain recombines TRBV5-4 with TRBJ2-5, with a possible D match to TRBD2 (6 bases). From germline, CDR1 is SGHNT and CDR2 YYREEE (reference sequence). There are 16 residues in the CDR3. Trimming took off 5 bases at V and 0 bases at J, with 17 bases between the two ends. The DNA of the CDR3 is TGTGCCAGCAGTTATGCTGCGGGGAAGTACCAAGAGACCCAGTACTTC. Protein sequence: CASSYAAGKYQETQYF. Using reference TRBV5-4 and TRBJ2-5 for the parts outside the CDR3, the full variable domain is ETGVTQSPTHLIKTRGQQVTLRCSSQSGHNTVSWYQQALGQGPQFIFQYYREEENGRGNFPPRFSGLQFPNYSSELNVNALELDDSALYLCASSYAAGKYQETQYFGPGTRLLVL.

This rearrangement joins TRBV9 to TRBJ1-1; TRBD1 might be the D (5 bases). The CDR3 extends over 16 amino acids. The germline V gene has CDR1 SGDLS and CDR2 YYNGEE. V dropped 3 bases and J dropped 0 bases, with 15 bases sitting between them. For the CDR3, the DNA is TGTGCCAGCAGCGCCCTCGGGGGGGGGATGAACACTGAAGCTTTCTTT. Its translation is CASSALGGGMNTEAFF.

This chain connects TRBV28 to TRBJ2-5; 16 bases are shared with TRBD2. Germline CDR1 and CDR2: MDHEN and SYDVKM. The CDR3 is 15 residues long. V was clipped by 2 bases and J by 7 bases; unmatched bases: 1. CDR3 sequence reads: CASSLGTSGRGTQYF. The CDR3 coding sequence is TGTGCCAGCAGTTTAGGGACTAGCGGGAGGGGGACCCAGTACTTC. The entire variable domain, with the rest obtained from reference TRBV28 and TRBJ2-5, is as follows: DVKVTQSSRYLVKRTGEKVFLECVQDMDHENMFWYRQDPGLGLRLIYFSYDVKMKEKGDIPEGYSVSREKKERFSLILESASTNQTSMYLCASSLGTSGRGTQYFGPGTRLLVL.

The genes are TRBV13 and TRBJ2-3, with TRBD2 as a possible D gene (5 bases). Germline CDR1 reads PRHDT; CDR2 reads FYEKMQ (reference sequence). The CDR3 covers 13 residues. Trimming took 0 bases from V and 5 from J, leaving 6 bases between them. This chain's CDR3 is CASSLGREDTQYF. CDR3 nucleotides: TGTGCCAGCAGCTTAGGCCGGGAAGATACGCAGTATTTT.